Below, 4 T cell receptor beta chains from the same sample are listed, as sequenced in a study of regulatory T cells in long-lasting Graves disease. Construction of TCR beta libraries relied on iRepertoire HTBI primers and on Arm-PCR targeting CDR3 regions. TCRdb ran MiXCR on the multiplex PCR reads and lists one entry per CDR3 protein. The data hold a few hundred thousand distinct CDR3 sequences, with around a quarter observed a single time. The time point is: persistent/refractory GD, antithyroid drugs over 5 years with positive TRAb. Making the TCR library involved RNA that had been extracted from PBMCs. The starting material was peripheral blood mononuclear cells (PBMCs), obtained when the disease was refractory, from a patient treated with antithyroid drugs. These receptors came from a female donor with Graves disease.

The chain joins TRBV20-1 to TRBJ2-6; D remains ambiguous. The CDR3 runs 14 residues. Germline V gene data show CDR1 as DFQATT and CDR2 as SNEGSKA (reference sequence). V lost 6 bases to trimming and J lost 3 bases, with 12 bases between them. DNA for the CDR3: TGCAGTGCACCGCCCCGCGGTGGGGCCAACGTCCTGACTTTC. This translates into CSAPPRGGANVLTF.

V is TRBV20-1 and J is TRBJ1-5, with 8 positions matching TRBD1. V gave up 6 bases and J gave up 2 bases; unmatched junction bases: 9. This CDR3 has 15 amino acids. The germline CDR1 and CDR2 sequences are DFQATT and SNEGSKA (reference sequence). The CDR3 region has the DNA TGCAGTGCGGAAAAGCAGGGGGCCGGCAATCAGCCCCAGCATTTT. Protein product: CSAEKQGAGNQPQHF.

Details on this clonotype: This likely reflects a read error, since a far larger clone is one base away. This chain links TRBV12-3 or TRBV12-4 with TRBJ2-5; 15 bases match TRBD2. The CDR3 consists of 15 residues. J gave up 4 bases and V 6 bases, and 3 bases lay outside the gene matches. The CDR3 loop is CASSGLAGGGETQYF. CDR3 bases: TGTGCCAGCAGCGGACTAGCGGGAGGGGGAGAGACCCAGTACTTC.

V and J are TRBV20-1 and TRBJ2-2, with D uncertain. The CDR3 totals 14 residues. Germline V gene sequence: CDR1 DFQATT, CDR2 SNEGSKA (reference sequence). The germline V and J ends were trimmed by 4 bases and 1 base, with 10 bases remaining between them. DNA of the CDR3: TGCAGTGCTATTGGGCCAAAGAACACCGGGGAGCTGTTTTTT. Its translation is CSAIGPKNTGELFF.